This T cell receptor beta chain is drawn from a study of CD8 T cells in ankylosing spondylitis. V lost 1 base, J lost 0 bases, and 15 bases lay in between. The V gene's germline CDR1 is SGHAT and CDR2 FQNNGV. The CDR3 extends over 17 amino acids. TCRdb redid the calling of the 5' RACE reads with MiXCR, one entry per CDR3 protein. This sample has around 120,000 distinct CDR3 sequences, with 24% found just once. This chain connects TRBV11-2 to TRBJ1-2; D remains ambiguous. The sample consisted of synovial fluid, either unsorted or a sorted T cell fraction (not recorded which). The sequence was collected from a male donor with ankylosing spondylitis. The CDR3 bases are TGTGCCAGCAGCTTAGTGGCGAGGTTAGGCTCTAACTATGGCTACACCTTC. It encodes CASSLVARLGSNYGYTF. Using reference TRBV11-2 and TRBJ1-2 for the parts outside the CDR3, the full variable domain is EAGVAQSPRYKIIEKRQSVAFWCNPISGHATLYWYQQILGQGPKLLIQFQNNGVVDDSQLPKDRFSAERLKGVDSTLKIQPAKLEDSAVYLCASSLVARLGSNYGYTFGSGTRLTVV.